One and the same sample provided the 5 T cell receptor beta chains below, sequenced in a study of T cells in Graves' hyperthyroidism and ophthalmopathy. RNA transcripts provided the source from which TCR beta CDR3 regions were amplified. First-round RT-PCR with HTBI primers amplified the TCR CDR3 region. A single record per CDR3 protein comes from TCRdb applying MiXCR to the multiplex PCR reads. Of fewer than 900,000 distinct CDR3 sequences listed, 16% are singletons. Sequenced input: blood. The origin of the receptors is a young man with Graves' hyperthyroidism.

This clonotype came up many times. This rearrangement joins TRBV28 to TRBJ2-3; no clear D. This CDR3 is 13 amino acids long. V was shortened by 5 bases and J by 6 bases, with 12 bases between the two germline ends. Germline V gene lookup returns CDR1 MDHEN and CDR2 SYDVKM. The DNA for the CDR3 is TGTGCCAGCAGTCCCCTCCGGTGGGATACGCAGTATTTT. Residues: CASSPLRWDTQYF.

The table lists this clonotype with many counts. V is TRBV28 and J is TRBJ1-1; D possibly corresponds to TRBD1 (5 bases). CDR3 length: 15 amino acids. V lost 7 bases, J lost 2 bases, and 17 bases lay in between. Germline loops: CDR1 MDHEN, CDR2 SYDVKM. The CDR3 loop is CASTPALGHNTEAFF. CDR3 DNA sequence: TGTGCCAGCACCCCGGCGTTGGGGCATAACACTGAAGCTTTCTTT.

This clonotype was picked up a small number of times. The chain carries TRBV29-1 and TRBJ2-3; D not resolved. The V end lost 1 base, the J end lost 4 bases, and 12 bases lay between the germline ends. This CDR3 is built from 14 residues. Germline V CDR1 and CDR2: SQVTM, ANQGSEA. CDR3 sequence (DNA): TGCAGCGTTGAAGCCCGCCCCTGGGCAGATACGCAGTATTTT. Translation: CSVEARPWADTQYF.

This clonotype has a handful of counts. The CDR3 DNA is TGTGCCAGCAGCGCTGACAGTGACAATGAGCAGTTCTTC. As protein: CASSADSDNEQFF. V and J are TRBV7-8 and TRBJ2-1; TRBD1 might be the D (5 bases). The CDR3 is made up of 13 amino acids. Per the germline V gene, CDR1 is SGHVS and CDR2 is FQNEAQ. V gave up 5 bases and J gave up 5 bases, with 10 bases separating them.

This clonotype has a count of ten or more. The chain combines TRBV7-8 with TRBJ2-3, with D perhaps given as TRBD1 or TRBD2 (6 bases each). Trimming stripped 1 base from V and 6 bases from J, with 11 bases between. Germline values: CDR1 SGHVS, CDR2 FQNEAQ. The CDR3 length is 14 residues. CDR3 DNA sequence: TGTGCCAGCAGCTTAGGTGGGGGGCTGGATACGCAGTATTTT. Translating it yields CASSLGGGLDTQYF. Combining the CDR3 with reference TRBV7-8 and TRBJ2-3 gives the whole variable domain GAGVSQSPRYKVAKRGQDVALRCDPISGHVSLFWYQQALGQGPEFLTYFQNEAQLDKSGLPSDRFFAERPEGSVSTLKIQRTQQEDSAVYLCASSLGGGLDTQYFGPGTRLTVL.